This entry lists 22 T cell receptor beta chains sequenced from one sample in a study of regulatory T cells in long-lasting Graves disease. According to the study, TCR beta libraries were built with iRepertoire HTBI primers and CDR3-region Arm-PCR. TCRdb reprocessed the multiplex PCR reads with MiXCR, giving one entry per CDR3 protein. The sample carries some 340,000 distinct CDR3 sequences, approximately 25% recorded once. Time point meaning: persistent/refractory GD, antithyroid drugs over 5 years with positive TRAb. TCR sequences were obtained from RNA taken from PBMCs. The sequencing used peripheral blood mononuclear cells (PBMCs), collected when the disease was refractory, from a patient treated with antithyroid drugs. The receptors stem from a woman between 40 and 55 years old with Graves disease.

This clonotype was recorded a few times. V is TRBV2 and J is TRBJ2-7, with TRBD2 identical over 12 bases. CDR3 size: 16 residues. The V gene's germline CDR1 is SNHLY and CDR2 FYNNEI. Germline trimming cut 3 bases from V and 6 bases from J; bases unmatched to any gene: 9. The CDR3 sequence is CASSDPPSGRAFEQYF. CDR3 coding DNA: TGTGCCAGCAGTGACCCTCCTAGCGGGAGGGCCTTCGAGCAGTACTTC.

This clonotype appeared a few times. The V gene is TRBV29-1, the J gene TRBJ2-3, with TRBD2 matching over 8 bases. The CDR3 has 15 amino acids. Germline V lookup: CDR1 SQVTM, CDR2 ANQGSEA. Losses at the gene ends were 7 bases for V and 2 bases for J; bases not matched to a gene: 11. In DNA form, the CDR3 reads TGCAGCGCTAAACTAGCGGCTACTTTCACAGATACGCAGTATTTT. It encodes CSAKLAATFTDTQYF.

This rearrangement joins TRBV19 to TRBJ1-2, with unresolved D. Trimming removed 5 bases at V and 6 bases at J, with 16 bases between. The CDR3 extends over 14 amino acids. The V gene's germline CDR1 is LNHDA and CDR2 SQIVND (reference sequence). In nucleotides, the CDR3 is TGTGCCAGTAGTCCCCCACGGAGGGCGGATGGCTACACCTTC. This codes for CASSPPRRADGYTF.

This clonotype occurred many times. The rearrangement uses TRBV28 and TRBJ2-5; a weak D match, TRBD2 (5 bases). Germline assignment: CDR1 MDHEN and CDR2 SYDVKM. The V gene lost 6 bases and the J gene lost 2 bases, with 16 bases spanning the gap. The CDR3 contains 15 residues. The CDR3 DNA is TGTGCCAGCAGCGTCGGGGTCCGAGGTCAAGAGACCCAGTACTTC. This gives the protein CASSVGVRGQETQYF.

This sequence joins TRBV28 and TRBJ2-1, with a possible D match to TRBD2 (6 bases). The germline V and J ends were trimmed by 0 bases and 7 bases, with 7 bases remaining between them. Looked up from germline, CDR1 is MDHEN and CDR2 is SYDVKM. The CDR3 contains 13 residues. CDR3 loop: CASSLWEGNEQFF. In nucleotides, the CDR3 is TGTGCCAGCAGTTTATGGGAGGGAAATGAGCAGTTCTTC.

This clonotype has a count of ten or more. The chain couples TRBV15 to TRBJ1-3; D is possibly TRBD1 (6 bases). Looked up from germline, CDR1 is LNHNV and CDR2 is YYDKDF (reference sequence). The V and J ends lost 6 bases and 0 bases respectively, with 12 bases between them. This CDR3 region has 15 residues. Written as DNA, the CDR3 is TGTGCCACCAGGGACATGACAGGCTCTGGAAACACCATATATTTT. Its translation: CATRDMTGSGNTIYF.

This clonotype was observed a handful of times. The chain employs TRBV13 and TRBJ1-1, with D maybe TRBD1 (5 bases). The V gene lost 5 bases and the J gene lost 5 bases, with 15 bases spanning the gap. The CDR3 is 14 residues long. Germline loops: CDR1 PRHDT, CDR2 FYEKMQ (reference sequence). Here the CDR3 DNA reads TGTGCCAGCAGCCCGGATGGGGGAACGACTGAAGCTTTCTTT. Its translation: CASSPDGGTTEAFF.

V and J are TRBV5-1 and TRBJ1-1; maybe TRBD1 (5 bases). The CDR3 extends over 15 amino acids. Germline V gives CDR1 SGHRS, CDR2 YFSETQ. Trimming took 4 bases from V and 3 from J, leaving 16 bases between them. The DNA for the CDR3 is TGCGCCAGCAGCCGAACGACTGGGGGGTACACTGAAGCTTTCTTT. It codes for CASSRTTGGYTEAFF.

To note about this clonotype: Given a much more abundant clone one base away, this may be a read error. This sequence joins TRBV7-2 and TRBJ1-4, with D tentatively TRBD1 (5 bases). Germline V gene lookup returns CDR1 SGHTA and CDR2 FQGNSA. CDR3 length equals 12 residues. CDR3 sequence reads: CVSSPERGKLFF. The CDR3 region has the DNA TGTGTCAGCAGCCCAGAGAGGGGCAAACTGTTTTTT.

This clonotype was seen at least ten times. The chain combines TRBV28 with TRBJ1-5; TRBD1 agrees at 7 bases. There are 15 residues in the CDR3. Germline loops: CDR1 MDHEN, CDR2 SYDVKM. Trimming cost V 8 bases and J 3 bases; bases outside gene matches: 10. DNA of the CDR3: TGTGCCAGCGGCCAAATCGACAGGGACAATCAGCCCCAGCATTTT. Encoded protein: CASGQIDRDNQPQHF.

At least ten counts were recorded for this clonotype. This sequence joins TRBV2 and TRBJ2-2; D remains ambiguous. Germline V CDR1 and CDR2: SNHLY, FYNNEI. The V end lost 10 bases, the J end lost 2 bases, and 14 bases lay between the germline ends. This CDR3 is 14 amino acids long. The CDR3 region has the DNA TGTGCCACCTCCTTGGGTCGTAACACCGGGGAGCTGTTTTTT. Translation gives CATSLGRNTGELFF.

This clonotype was seen ten or more times. V and J are TRBV28 and TRBJ1-5; D is possibly TRBD1 (6 bases). V lost 6 bases and J 4 bases, leaving 13 bases between the germline ends. Germline CDR1 and CDR2: MDHEN and SYDVKM. The length of the CDR3 is 14 residues. CDR3 amino acids: CASSPGQLNQPQHF. Written as DNA, the CDR3 is TGTGCCAGCAGCCCCGGACAGCTAAATCAGCCCCAGCATTTT.

The genes are TRBV7-9 and TRBJ2-5; 15 positions match TRBD2. Germline V gives CDR1 SEHNR, CDR2 FQNEAQ (reference sequence). V shed 5 bases, J shed 2 bases, and the junction held 12 bases outside the gene matches. This CDR3 comprises 19 residues. CDR3 DNA: TGTGCCAGCAGCCCCCGAACGAGGACTAGCGGGAGGGATCAAGAGACCCAGTACTTC. It specifies CASSPRTRTSGRDQETQYF.

This clonotype appeared many times. The genes are TRBV28 and TRBJ2-5; D not resolved. Germline V gene lookup returns CDR1 MDHEN and CDR2 SYDVKM. V was cut by 3 bases and J by 0 bases, with 14 bases left in between. This CDR3 region has 16 residues. The DNA of the CDR3 is TGTGCCAGCAGTTTCGTGGCGAGATCTTACCAAGAGACCCAGTACTTC. As protein: CASSFVARSYQETQYF.

This clonotype has ten or more counts. The chain links TRBV27 to TRBJ2-7, with D perhaps matching TRBD1 (6 bases). Trimming took 3 bases from V and 3 from J, leaving 12 bases between them. There are 14 residues in the CDR3. The germline V gene encodes CDR1 MNHEY and CDR2 SMNVEV (reference sequence). The DNA for the CDR3 is TGTGCCAGCAGTTTTAGTCAGGGGAACTACGAGCAGTACTTC. It is translated as CASSFSQGNYEQYF.

This clonotype showed up many times. The chain has TRBV6-2 or TRBV6-3 and TRBJ1-2, with TRBD1 as a possible D gene (6 bases). With 11 bases removed from V and 5 bases from J, the gap between germline ends came to 30 bases. The germline CDR1 and CDR2 sequences are MNHEY and SVGEGT. This CDR3 has 17 residues. CDR3 sequence: CAPKSVGSATGSYGYTF. The CDR3 nucleotides read TGTGCCCCCAAGTCCGTGGGATCAGCAACAGGGTCATATGGCTACACCTTC.

In its sample, this clonotype was seen a few times. The rearrangement links TRBV19 to TRBJ1-1; 8 bases are a match to TRBD1. CDR1 and CDR2 from the germline V gene are LNHDA and SQIVND (reference sequence). The CDR3 contains 15 residues. Trimming cost V 1 base and J 5 bases; bases outside gene matches: 6. CDR3 nucleotide sequence: TGTGCCAGTAGTATAGGGACAGGGAGAGGAACTGAAGCTTTCTTT. Protein: CASSIGTGRGTEAFF.

The V gene is TRBV7-9, the J gene TRBJ2-1; D call uncertain. The CDR3 runs 12 residues. CDR1 is SEHNR and CDR2 is FQNEAQ in the germline V gene (reference sequence). Trimming stripped 5 bases from V and 10 bases from J, with 12 bases between. The CDR3: CASSTEYLEQFF. The CDR3 nucleotides are TGTGCCAGCAGCACGGAGTATCTAGAGCAGTTCTTC.

A remark on this clonotype: One junction end disagrees with the germline gene, perhaps due to a read error. The chain uses TRBV6-5 and TRBJ2-1; D unclear. Germline V gene data show CDR1 as MNHEY and CDR2 as SVGAGI. The CDR3 is 13 amino acids. CDR3 amino acids: CASSYSRPDEHFF. CDR3 nucleotides: TGTGCCAGCAGTTACTCTAGACCGGACGAGCATTTCTTC.

This sequence joins TRBV20-1 and TRBJ2-4, with TRBD2 as a possible D gene (6 bases). The CDR3 runs 14 residues. V was clipped by 3 bases and J by 3 bases, with 12 bases between them. Germline CDR1 and CDR2: DFQATT and SNEGSKA (reference sequence). CDR3 sequence: CSASRGGVKNIQYF. The CDR3 bases are TGCAGTGCTAGCCGGGGCGGGGTCAAAAACATTCAGTACTTC.

The V call is TRBV29-1, the J call TRBJ2-3, with D maybe TRBD2 (6 bases). Germline CDR1 reads SQVTM; CDR2 reads ANQGSEA. V was shortened by 1 base and J by 6 bases, with 8 bases between the two germline ends. The CDR3 covers 12 residues. The CDR3 loop reads CSVEALADTQYF. Here the CDR3 DNA reads TGCAGCGTTGAAGCCCTAGCGGATACGCAGTATTTT.

This clonotype was seen ten or more times. The chain combines TRBV27 with TRBJ2-5; D gene uncertain. The CDR3 is 15 residues long. Germline-derived CDR1 and CDR2 are MNHEY and SMNVEV (reference sequence). V lost 0 bases to trimming and J lost 3 bases, with 11 bases between them. DNA of the CDR3: TGTGCCAGCAGTTTATCGTGGACCTGGAAAGAGACCCAGTACTTC. Protein: CASSLSWTWKETQYF.